The 18 T cell receptor beta chains listed next were all sequenced from one sample in a study of blood T cell repertoires in COVID-19. Sequencing was performed with immunoSEQ multiplex PCR; in TCRdb, only in-frame clones are kept and a portion is missing. The repertoire includes 150,000 to 250,000 clones, 70% to 80% of them detected once, and 5.5% to 7% sits in the top ten. Sample: peripheral blood. All receptors derive from a woman aged 40 to 49 with COVID-19, enrolled during active disease.

DNA of the CDR3: TGCGCCAGCAGTTTTCCTCAGGGGAAGGTGAACACTGAAGCTTTCTTT. It translates to CASSFPQGKVNTEAFF. The chain is built from TRBV5-1 and TRBJ1-1; possible D gene TRBD1, 6 bases. The CDR3 has 16 residues. The germline gives CDR1 SGHRS, CDR2 YFSETQ. The V end lost 5 bases, the J end lost 0 bases, and 17 bases lay between the germline ends.

The chain employs TRBV7-9 and TRBJ1-3, with D perhaps matching TRBD1 (5 bases). The CDR3 consists of 15 residues. Germline lookup yields CDR1 SEHNR and CDR2 FQNEAQ (reference sequence). The V and J ends lost 0 bases and 8 bases respectively, with 14 bases between them. The CDR3, as DNA: TGTGCCAGCAGCTTAGCGCAGGGCCGGGTGGACACCATATATTTT. Its protein product is CASSLAQGRVDTIYF.

In its sample, this clone was seen many times. The sample holds other DNA sequences that translate to the same CDR3. J is TRBJ1-5 and V is TRBV5-5; D gene ambiguous. Trimming shortened V by 0 bases and J by 6 bases, and 10 bases separated the two germline ends. The germline V gene encodes CDR1 SGHKS and CDR2 YYEKEE (reference sequence). The CDR3 totals 14 residues. CDR3 loop: CASSLEAGGQPQHF. CDR3 DNA: TGTGCCAGCAGCTTGGAGGCAGGAGGTCAGCCCCAGCATTTT.

This chain joins TRBV19 and TRBJ1-2, with 12 bases lining up with TRBD1. Per the germline V gene, CDR1 is LNHDA and CDR2 is SQIVND (reference sequence). The V segment lost 3 bases and the J segment 4 bases; nucleotides outside the gene matches: 12. The CDR3 loop spans 18 amino acids. CDR3 coding DNA: TGTGCCAGTAGTATGGAGCTGGGACAGGGGGCGCGGGGCTATGGCTACACCTTC. It encodes CASSMELGQGARGYGYTF.

This rearrangement joins TRBV19 to TRBJ1-1; D may be TRBD1 (5 bases). Trimming shortened V by 5 bases and J by 5 bases, and 18 bases separated the two germline ends. CDR3 length equals 15 residues. Germline V gene data show CDR1 as LNHDA and CDR2 as SQIVND (reference sequence). CDR3 sequence: CASSLGVLRGTEAFF. The CDR3 region has the DNA TGTGCCAGTAGTTTAGGGGTCTTAAGAGGGACTGAAGCTTTCTTT.

V and J are TRBV5-1 and TRBJ2-1, with 7 bases matching TRBD2. The CDR3 sequence is 14 residues long. CDR1 SGHRS and CDR2 YFSETQ come from the germline V gene. With 4 bases clipped from V and 8 bases from J, the junction kept 9 bases outside the gene matches. This CDR3 reads CASSARETAHEQFF. The DNA for the CDR3 is TGCGCCAGCAGCGCGCGGGAGACCGCCCATGAGCAGTTCTTC.

The chain couples TRBV2 to TRBJ1-6, with 8 bases lining up with TRBD1. The CDR3 has 15 residues. CDR1 and CDR2 (germline): SNHLY, FYNNEI. V lost 10 bases, J lost 3 bases, and 8 bases stayed unmatched. CDR3 sequence reads: CATSPTGDYNSPLHF. The CDR3 DNA sequence: TGTGCCACCTCACCGACAGGGGACTATAATTCACCCCTCCACTTT.

The rearrangement uses TRBV7-2 and TRBJ1-2, with 8 bases that match TRBD1. Germline lookup yields CDR1 SGHTA and CDR2 FQGNSA. V lost 5 bases to trimming and J lost 4 bases; unmatched junction nucleotides: 9. CDR3 length equals 15 residues. The CDR3 nucleotides are TGTGCCAGCAGCCCGGGACAGGTTTCCTCCTATGGCTACACCTTC. This encodes CASSPGQVSSYGYTF.

The chain is built from TRBV6-4 and TRBJ2-5, with TRBD2 identical over 9 bases. The CDR3 totals 15 residues. Germline CDR1 MRHNA, CDR2 SNTAGT. J gave up 5 bases and V 4 bases, and 8 bases lay outside the gene matches. CDR3 sequence reads: CASSAGTSRGETQYF. The CDR3 DNA sequence: TGTGCCAGCAGTGCCGGGACTAGCCGGGGGGAGACCCAGTACTTC.

The V gene is TRBV3-1 (or the pseudogene TRBV3-2), the J gene TRBJ1-2; 7 bases are shared with TRBD1. Germline V gene sequence: CDR1 LGHDT, CDR2 YNNKEL (reference sequence). This CDR3 spans 14 amino acids. V shed 4 bases, J shed 8 bases, and the junction held 10 bases outside the gene matches. CDR3 residues: CASSPPGQRAGYTF. The DNA of the CDR3 is TGTGCCAGCAGCCCTCCGGGACAGAGGGCCGGCTACACCTTC.

The chain employs TRBV5-1 and TRBJ2-7; 9 bases map to TRBD2. CDR3 length: 15 amino acids. Germline-derived CDR1 and CDR2 are SGHRS and YFSETQ. Trimming took 0 bases from V and 4 from J; bases not matched to a gene: 5. DNA for the CDR3: TGCGCCAGCAGCTTGGCCACTAGCGGGTTGTACGAGCAGTACTTC. Its protein is CASSLATSGLYEQYF.

Only one count was recorded for this clone. CDR3 loop: CASSQSQGGNQPQHF. The CDR3 bases are TGTGCCAGCAGCCAGAGTCAGGGCGGCAATCAGCCCCAGCATTTT. The chain is built from TRBV14 and TRBJ1-5; weak D call: TRBD1 (5 bases). Germline assignment: CDR1 SGHDN and CDR2 FVKESK. CDR3 size: 15 residues. Trimming took 3 bases from V and 2 from J, leaving 11 bases between them.

V and J are TRBV7-2 and TRBJ2-3; 8 positions agree with TRBD1. The J segment lost 0 bases and the V segment lost 5 bases, leaving 4 bases of the junction unmatched. Per germline, CDR1 SGHTA and CDR2 FQGNSA. The CDR3 is made up of 15 amino acids. The CDR3 is CASSPGGISTDTQYF. CDR3 coding DNA: TGTGCCAGCAGCCCAGGGGGCATTAGCACAGATACGCAGTATTTT.

This rearrangement joins TRBV10-3 to TRBJ1-2, with 8 nucleotides matching TRBD1. The J segment lost 0 bases and the V segment lost 2 bases, leaving 5 bases of the junction unmatched. This CDR3 is 16 amino acids long. Germline CDR1 reads ENHRY; CDR2 reads SYGVKD. CDR3 in amino acids: CAISERGQGTNYGYTF. In nucleotides, the CDR3 is TGTGCCATCAGTGAGCGAGGACAGGGCACTAACTATGGCTACACCTTC.

This clone has more than one count but fewer than ten. The V call is TRBV25-1, the J call TRBJ2-3; 7 bases align to TRBD2. The CDR3 is made up of 16 amino acids. Germline V gives CDR1 MGHDK, CDR2 SYGVNS. The V gene end was trimmed by 2 bases and the J gene end by 2 bases; junction bases not matched to a gene: 7. As DNA, the CDR3 is TGTGCCAGCAGTGAAGGAACGGGAGGAGACACAGATACGCAGTATTTT. Translated, it gives CASSEGTGGDTDTQYF. The variable domain in full, completed from reference TRBV25-1 and TRBJ2-3, reads EADIYQTPRYLVIGTGKKITLECSQTMGHDKMYWYQQDPGMELHLIHYSYGVNSTEKGDLSSESTVSRIRTEHFPLTLESARPSHTSQYLCASSEGTGGDTDTQYFGPGTRLTVL.

This clone was counted a few times. The J gene is TRBJ2-7, the V gene TRBV4-3, with 9 positions matching TRBD2. V lost 0 bases to trimming and J lost 0 bases; unmatched junction nucleotides: 9. Germline CDR1 LGHNA, CDR2 YSLEER. The CDR3 consists of 18 residues. This chain's CDR3 is CASSQERGSGGLSYEQYF. The CDR3 DNA sequence: TGCGCCAGCAGCCAAGAGAGGGGAAGCGGGGGGCTCTCCTACGAGCAGTACTTC.

This clone was counted between two and nine times. The chain combines TRBV13 with TRBJ2-7; 10 bases fit TRBD1. This CDR3 contains 16 residues. With 5 bases clipped from V and 4 bases from J, the junction kept 11 bases outside the gene matches. Germline CDR1 reads PRHDT; CDR2 reads FYEKMQ (reference sequence). The CDR3 loop is CASSPYPGQGLYEQYF. The DNA of the CDR3 is TGTGCCAGCAGCCCGTATCCGGGACAGGGGTTGTACGAGCAGTACTTC.

The chain is built from TRBV12-2 and TRBJ2-7; the D call of TRBD1 is as the table states it, not checked on the DNA. TRBV12-2 is an annotated pseudogene. This CDR3 has 15 amino acids. The CDR3 sequence is CASRLVAGQAYEQYF. CDR3 nucleotide sequence: TGTGCAAGTCGCTTAGTGGCGGGACAGGCCTACGAGCAGTACTTC.